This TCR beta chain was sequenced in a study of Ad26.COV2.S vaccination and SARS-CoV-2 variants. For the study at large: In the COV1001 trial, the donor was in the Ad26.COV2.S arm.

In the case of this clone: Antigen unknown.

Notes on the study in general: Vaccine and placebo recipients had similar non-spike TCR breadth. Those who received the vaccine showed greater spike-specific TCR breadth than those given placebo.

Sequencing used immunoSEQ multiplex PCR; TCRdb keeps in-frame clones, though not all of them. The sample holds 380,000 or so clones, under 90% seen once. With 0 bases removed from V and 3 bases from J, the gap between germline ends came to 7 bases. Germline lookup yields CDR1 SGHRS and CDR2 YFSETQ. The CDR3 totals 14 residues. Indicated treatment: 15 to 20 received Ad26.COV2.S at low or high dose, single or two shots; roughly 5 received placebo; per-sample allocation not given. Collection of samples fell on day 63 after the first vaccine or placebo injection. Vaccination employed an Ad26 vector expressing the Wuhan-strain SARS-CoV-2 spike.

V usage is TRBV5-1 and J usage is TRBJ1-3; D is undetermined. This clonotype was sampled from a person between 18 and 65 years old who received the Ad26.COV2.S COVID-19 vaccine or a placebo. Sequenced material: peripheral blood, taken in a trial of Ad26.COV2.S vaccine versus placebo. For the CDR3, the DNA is TGCGCCAGCAGCTTGGCCGGGAATGGAAACACCATATATTTT. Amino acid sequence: CASSLAGNGNTIYF.